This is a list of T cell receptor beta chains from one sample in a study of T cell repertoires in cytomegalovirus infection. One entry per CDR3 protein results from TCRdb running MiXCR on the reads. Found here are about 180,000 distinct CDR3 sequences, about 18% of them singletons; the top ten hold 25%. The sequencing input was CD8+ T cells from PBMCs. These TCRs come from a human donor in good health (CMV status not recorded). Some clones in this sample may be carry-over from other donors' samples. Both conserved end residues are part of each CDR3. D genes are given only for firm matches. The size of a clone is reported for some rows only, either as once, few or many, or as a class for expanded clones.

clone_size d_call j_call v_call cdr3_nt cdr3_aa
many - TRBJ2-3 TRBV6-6 TGTGCCAGCAGCCTACGGGGGGCCGGAGATACGCAGTATTTT CASSLRGAGDTQYF
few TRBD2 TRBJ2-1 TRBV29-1 TGCAGCGTTTGGGGTAGCGGGGGGGATCCCCCGGGTGAGCAGTTCTTC CSVWGSGGDPPGEQFF
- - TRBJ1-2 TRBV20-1 TGCAGTGCCCAGCTAGGGGGTGGCTACACCTTC CSAQLGGGYTF
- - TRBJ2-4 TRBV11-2 TGTGCCAGCAGCTTAAACCGTGGGGTCAAAAACAGTCAGTACTTC CASSLNRGVKNSQYF
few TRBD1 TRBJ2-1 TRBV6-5 TGTGCCAGCAGTTACTCCCGGACAGGCGGCACCTTCAATGAGCAGTTCTTC CASSYSRTGGTFNEQFF
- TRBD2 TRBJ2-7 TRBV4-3 TGCGCCAGCAGCCAAGGATGGGAAGTAGCGGGAACTAACTACGAGCAGTACTTC CASSQGWEVAGTNYEQYF
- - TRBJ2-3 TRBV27 TGTGCCAGCAGTTTCAACGTACAGCGAGGAGGGGATACGCAGTATTTT CASSFNVQRGGDTQYF
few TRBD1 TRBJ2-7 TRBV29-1 TGCAGCGTTGCCGGGACAGCTACCGCCTACGAGCAGTACTTC CSVAGTATAYEQYF
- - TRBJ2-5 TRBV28 TGTGCCAGCAGTTTAGGAGTGGAAGAGACCCAGTACTTC CASSLGVEETQYF
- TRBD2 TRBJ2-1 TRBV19 TGTGCCAGTAGTAGGGCTAGCGGGGGTGCGAGCTCCTACAATGAGCAGTTCTTC CASSRASGGASSYNEQFF
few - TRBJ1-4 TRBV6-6 TGTGCCAGCAGTAAACAGGCAACTAATGAAAAACTGTTTTTT CASSKQATNEKLFF
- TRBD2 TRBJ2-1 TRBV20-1 TGCAGTGCCCTTCTACTCCTGGCGGGGGGGTATGAGCAGTTCTTC CSALLLLAGGYEQFF
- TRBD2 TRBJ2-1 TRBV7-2 TGTGCCAGCAGCTTAGCGGCGGGGGGGCCCTACAATGAGCAGTTCTTC CASSLAAGGPYNEQFF
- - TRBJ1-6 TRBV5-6 TGTGCCAGCAGCCCGGGCCCTTCGGTTGAGGGTAATTCACCCCTCCACTTT CASSPGPSVEGNSPLHF
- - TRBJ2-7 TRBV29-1 TGCGGTGGACGGTCAAGCTCCTACGAGCAGTACTTC CGGRSSSYEQYF
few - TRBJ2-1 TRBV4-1 TGCGCCAGCAGCCTCGGACACAACAATGAGCAGTTCTTC CASSLGHNNEQFF
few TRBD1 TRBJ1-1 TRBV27 TGTGCCAGCAGTTTAGGGACAGGGGCTGGCACTGAAGCTTTCTTT CASSLGTGAGTEAFF
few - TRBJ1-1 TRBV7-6 TGTGCCAGCAGCTTTGGAACAGTCACTGAAGCTTTCTTT CASSFGTVTEAFF
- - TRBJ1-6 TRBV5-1 TGCGCCAGCAGCTTGGGGCCAGATTATAATTCACCCCTCCACTTT CASSLGPDYNSPLHF
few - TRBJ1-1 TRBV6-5 TGTGCCAGCAGTTACGGCCAGGGCCTGCAAGCTTTCTTT CASSYGQGLQAFF
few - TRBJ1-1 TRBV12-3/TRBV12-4 TGTGCCAGCAGCCCCCGGCCGAGGGGTTCGAACACTGAAGCTTTCTTT CASSPRPRGSNTEAFF
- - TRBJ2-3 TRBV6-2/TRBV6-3 TGTGCCAGCAGTTACACCTACCGGGACCCACGTTTAGCCACAGATACGCAGTATTTT CASSYTYRDPRLATDTQYF
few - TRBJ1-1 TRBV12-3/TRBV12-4 TGTGCCAGCAGTCCCCCGGGTGCCACTGAAGCTTTCTTT CASSPPGATEAFF
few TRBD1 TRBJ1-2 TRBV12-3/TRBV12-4 TGTGCCAGCGAGGGACAGGAGGTGGACTATGGCTACACCTTC CASEGQEVDYGYTF
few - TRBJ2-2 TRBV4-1 TGCGCCAGCAGCCAAGAGACTAGTAACACCGGGGAGCTGTTTTTT CASSQETSNTGELFF
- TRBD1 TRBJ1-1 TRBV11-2 TGTGCCAGCAGCTTCCTTCCTCGGGACAGGCGAGGCACTGAAGCTTTCTTT CASSFLPRDRRGTEAFF
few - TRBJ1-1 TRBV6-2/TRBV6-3 TGTGCCAGCAGTATACATCTGAACACTGAAGCTTTCTTT CASSIHLNTEAFF
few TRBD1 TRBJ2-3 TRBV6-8 TGTGGACGCGTGGGGACAGGGGGCGAGGATACGCAGTATTTT CGRVGTGGEDTQYF
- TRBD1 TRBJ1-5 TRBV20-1 TGCAGTGCTAGTAATGGGACAGCTAACAATCAGCCCCAGCATTTT CSASNGTANNQPQHF
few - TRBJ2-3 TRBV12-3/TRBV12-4 TGTGCCAGCAGTGGGGAATACCTACCGATCACAGATACGCAGTATTTT CASSGEYLPITDTQYF
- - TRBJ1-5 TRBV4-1 TGCGCCAGCAGCCATGAACCAGGGGCAACTTACAATCAGCCCCAGCATTTT CASSHEPGATYNQPQHF
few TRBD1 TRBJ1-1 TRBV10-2 TGCGCCACAAGGAGGGGGCGCGACACTGAAGCTTTCTTT CATRRGRDTEAFF